Listed here are 4 T cell receptor beta chains from one sample, sequenced in a study of response to subunit inactivated influenza vaccine. MiXCR, applied by TCRdb to the RT-PCR reads, yields one record per CDR3 protein. The sample has 650,000 to 850,000 distinct CDR3 sequences; approximately 15% are singletons. The sample was PBMCs from blood, taken 14 to 15 days before vaccination. These receptor sequences come from a man aged 45 to 65 who received an inactivated influenza vaccine.

This clonotype occurred a few times. The genes are TRBV3-1 and TRBJ2-2; maybe TRBD1 (5 bases). Between the trimmed V and J ends, which lost 0 bases and 4 bases, there was a span of 12 bases. In germline, CDR1 is LGHDT, CDR2 YNNKEL (reference sequence). The CDR3 is 16 residues long. This chain's CDR3 is CASSQEQDLFTGELFF. In DNA, the CDR3 is TGTGCCAGCAGCCAAGAACAGGATTTGTTCACCGGGGAGCTGTTTTTT.

The chain employs TRBV12-3 or TRBV12-4 and TRBJ1-3, with D perhaps matching TRBD1 (6 bases). The V end was cut by 3 bases, the J end by 4 bases, with 10 bases between. This CDR3 has 14 amino acids. The CDR3 loop is CASSLRGQGNTIYF. In DNA, the CDR3 is TGTGCCAGCAGTTTGCGGGGGCAAGGAAACACCATATATTTT.

In its sample, this clonotype was seen a few times. The chain's CDR3 is CASSSTPLFAEQYF. Written as DNA, the CDR3 is TGCGCCAGCAGTAGCACCCCCCTTTTTGCCGAGCAGTACTTC. This rearrangement joins TRBV5-1 to TRBJ2-7; D call uncertain. Trimming pared 5 bases from V and 6 bases from J, leaving 18 bases between. The length of the CDR3 is 14 residues. Germline-derived CDR1 and CDR2 are SGHRS and YFSETQ.

The chain combines TRBV6-5 with TRBJ2-1; D remains unclear. CDR1 is MNHEY and CDR2 is SVGAGI in the germline V gene. CDR3 length equals 13 residues. Deletions cut 4 bases from V and 6 bases from J, with 10 bases between. The DNA for the CDR3 is TGTGCCAGCAGTTCAGCTTGGTCCAATGAGCAGTTCTTC. Translated: CASSSAWSNEQFF.